A single sample is the source of the 27 T cell receptor beta chains below, sequenced in a study of beta chain features in type 1 diabetes (dated 2018 in TCRdb). Libraries were made using the immunoSEQ multiplex PCR assay. The High Capacity cDNA Reverse Transcription Kit was used to reverse transcribe all of the isolated RNA, meaning that expressed TCRB transcripts were what got sequenced. TCRdb took this table from immuneACCESS and kept in-frame rearrangements with V and J called. Such tables lack part of the clones; where checked against another copy, unresolved V genes explain under half of the gap, and the rest is unexplained. Within this sample are about 150,000 clones, with around 51% of them counted one time only. Around 0.42% of the sample lies in the top ten. The sequencing sample was made of Tregs from blood. Reading the label with the study, this specimen's cell subset or site is: regulatory CD4+ T cells. These receptor sequences come from a man aged 18 to 29 in good health.

This clone occurred a few times. The rearrangement links TRBV7-2 to TRBJ2-1, with D tentatively TRBD2 (6 bases). Trimming removed 4 bases at V and 0 bases at J, with 10 bases between. CDR3 size: 15 residues. Germline CDR1 reads SGHTA; CDR2 reads FQGNSA. CDR3 protein: CASSWGGSSYNEQFF. CDR3 DNA sequence: TGTGCCAGCAGCTGGGGAGGTAGCTCCTACAATGAGCAGTTCTTC.

This clone was observed a handful of times. The chain recombines TRBV9 with TRBJ2-7; 8 nucleotides line up with TRBD2. Germline assignment: CDR1 SGDLS and CDR2 YYNGEE. Trimming cost V 2 bases and J 2 bases; bases outside gene matches: 3. The CDR3 is made up of 14 amino acids. This CDR3 is CASSVLGGAYEQYF. The CDR3, as DNA: TGTGCCAGCAGCGTCCTCGGGGGGGCCTACGAGCAGTACTTC.

This rearrangement joins TRBV30 to TRBJ2-6; the D is unclear. Trimming removed 3 bases from V and 2 bases from J, with 5 bases in between. CDR1 is GTSNPN, CDR2 SVGIG, per germline (reference sequence). This CDR3 has 13 residues. The chain's CDR3 is CAWRSAGANVLTF. CDR3 nucleotides: TGTGCCTGGAGAAGCGCTGGGGCCAACGTCCTGACTTTC.

This clone was recorded only once. The rearrangement uses TRBV6-1 and TRBJ2-2; the match to TRBD1 covers 9 bases. V was pared by 8 bases and J by 4 bases, with 8 bases of the junction left unmatched. CDR1 and CDR2 from the germline V gene are MNHNS and SASEGT. The CDR3 contains 15 residues. DNA for the CDR3: TGTGCCAGCGCTACGGGACAGGGCTTCACCGGGGAGCTGTTTTTT. It is translated as CASATGQGFTGELFF.

The rearrangement uses TRBV7-2 and TRBJ2-3, with TRBD2 identical over 12 bases. The CDR3 is 15 residues long. V shed 0 bases, J shed 7 bases, and the junction held 2 bases outside the gene matches. The V gene's germline CDR1 is SGHTA and CDR2 FQGNSA. The CDR3 DNA follows: TGTGCCAGCAGCTTAGCGACTAGCGGGGGTCATACGCAGTATTTT. Its translation is CASSLATSGGHTQYF.

The chain combines TRBV7-2 with TRBJ1-2, with 10 bases identical to TRBD1. There are 14 residues in the CDR3. After removal of 4 bases from V and 4 bases from J, the junction contained 3 bases not matched to a gene. In germline, CDR1 is SGHTA, CDR2 FQGNSA. This chain's CDR3 is CASSSTGGFYGYTF. CDR3 nucleotides: TGTGCCAGCAGCTCGACAGGGGGCTTCTATGGCTACACCTTC. The whole variable domain, filled in from reference TRBV7-2 and TRBJ1-2, reads GAGVSQSPSNKVTEKGKDVELRCDPISGHTALYWYRQSLGQGLEFLIYFQGNSAPDKSGLPSDRFSAERTGGSVSTLTIQRTQQEDSAVYLCASSSTGGFYGYTFGSGTRLTVV.

A few counts support this clone. The chain is built from TRBV4-3 and TRBJ1-3; D remains unclear. The V and J ends lost 2 bases and 5 bases respectively, with 10 bases between them. Germline CDR1 and CDR2: LGHNA and YSLEER. The CDR3 covers 14 residues. The CDR3 sequence is CASSQNRNRNTIYF. CDR3 DNA: TGCGCCAGCAGCCAAAACAGAAATAGAAACACCATATATTTT.

V gene TRBV5-1 combines with J gene TRBJ2-1; TRBD1 aligns across 9 bases. The ends lost 4 bases at V and 1 base at J; junction bases unmatched: 6. Germline CDR1 SGHRS, CDR2 YFSETQ. CDR3 length: 16 amino acids. The CDR3 loop reads CASSNRQGGSYNEQFF. CDR3 in DNA: TGCGCCAGCAGCAATAGACAGGGGGGGTCCTACAATGAGCAGTTCTTC.

The chain joins TRBV5-1 to TRBJ1-1, with TRBD1 matching over 9 bases. CDR1 SGHRS and CDR2 YFSETQ come from the germline V gene. With 0 bases clipped from V and 6 bases from J, the junction kept 12 bases outside the gene matches. The CDR3 is 17 amino acids. This CDR3 is CASSLVVVGQGMAEAFF. The CDR3 DNA sequence: TGCGCCAGCAGCTTGGTAGTTGTAGGACAGGGGATGGCTGAAGCTTTCTTT.

The V gene is TRBV19, the J gene TRBJ2-1; D is possibly TRBD2 (6 bases). The CDR3 length is 16 residues. Germline V gives CDR1 LNHDA, CDR2 SQIVND (reference sequence). V lost 9 bases, J lost 0 bases, and 18 bases lay in between. The CDR3 protein is CASKRNSGSSYNEQFF. In nucleotides, the CDR3 is TGTGCCAGCAAAAGGAATAGCGGAAGCTCCTACAATGAGCAGTTCTTC. The whole variable domain, filled in from reference TRBV19 and TRBJ2-1, reads DGGITQSPKYLFRKEGQNVTLSCEQNLNHDAMYWYRQDPGQGLRLIYYSQIVNDFQKGDIAEGYSVSREKKESFPLTVTSAQKNPTAFYLCASKRNSGSSYNEQFFGPGTRLTVL.

CDR3 coding DNA: TGTGCCATCAGCCTCGGGGGAGGTGAAGATACGCAGTATTTT. Its protein product is CAISLGGGEDTQYF. The chain uses TRBV10-3 and TRBJ2-3; possibly TRBD2 for D (6 bases). Germline V gene sequence: CDR1 ENHRY, CDR2 SYGVKD. V shed 6 bases and J shed 5 bases, with 15 bases lying between them. The CDR3 totals 14 residues.

V usage is TRBV10-3 and J usage is TRBJ2-7; the D gene is possibly TRBD2 (5 bases). This CDR3 spans 12 amino acids. The germline CDR1 and CDR2 sequences are ENHRY and SYGVKD. V lost 8 bases to trimming and J lost 2 bases, with 10 bases between them. CDR3 amino acids: CAIAGAPYEQYF. Written as DNA, the CDR3 is TGTGCCATCGCGGGCGCCCCCTACGAGCAGTACTTC.

To note about this clone: Other DNA sequences in this sample translate to the same CDR3. This sequence joins TRBV7-2 and TRBJ1-2, with TRBD1 matching 11 bases. This CDR3 spans 14 amino acids. Losses at the gene ends were 5 bases for V and 8 bases for J; bases not matched to a gene: 7. Germline V gene sequence: CDR1 SGHTA, CDR2 FQGNSA. The CDR3 region is CASSRGQGAGGYTF. CDR3 DNA sequence: TGTGCCAGCAGCCGAGGACAGGGGGCGGGCGGCTACACCTTC.

J is TRBJ2-2 and V is TRBV30, with TRBD1 as a possible D gene (5 bases). Germline loops: CDR1 GTSNPN, CDR2 SVGIG (reference sequence). V lost 4 bases and J lost 4, with 16 bases in between. This CDR3 has 15 amino acids. This CDR3 reads CAWIPWTRATGELFF. Written as DNA, the CDR3 is TGTGCCTGGATCCCCTGGACAAGGGCCACCGGGGAGCTGTTTTTT.

The J gene is TRBJ2-7, the V gene TRBV6-6; unclear D gene. Trimming left V 2 bases short and J 9 bases short, with 11 bases between. This CDR3 is 12 amino acids long. Germline loops: CDR1 MNHNY, CDR2 SVGAGI (reference sequence). CDR3 DNA sequence: TGTGCCAGCAGTTACAACAGCCCGAGGCAGTACTTC. This translates into CASSYNSPRQYF.

The chain combines TRBV28 with TRBJ2-5, with 10 nucleotides matching TRBD1. CDR1 is MDHEN, CDR2 SYDVKM, per germline. The CDR3 is 15 amino acids. J lost 2 bases, V lost 11 bases, and 11 bases had no gene match. DNA for the CDR3: TGTGCCGGACAGGGACAGGGGAGTCCGCAAGAGACCCAGTACTTC. This gives the protein CAGQGQGSPQETQYF.

The chain links TRBV19 to TRBJ1-2; D not certain. V dropped 7 bases and J dropped 4 bases, with 19 bases sitting between them. The CDR3 has 15 amino acids. Germline lookup yields CDR1 LNHDA and CDR2 SQIVND (reference sequence). The CDR3 nucleotides read TGTGCCAGTAAGCAGGAAAGAGGAGGGCTCTATGGCTACACCTTC. This gives the protein CASKQERGGLYGYTF. The full variable domain, with the rest looked up from reference TRBV19 and TRBJ1-2, is DGGITQSPKYLFRKEGQNVTLSCEQNLNHDAMYWYRQDPGQGLRLIYYSQIVNDFQKGDIAEGYSVSREKKESFPLTVTSAQKNPTAFYLCASKQERGGLYGYTFGSGTRLTVV.

This chain connects TRBV5-1 to TRBJ2-1; 12 positions agree with TRBD2. There are 16 residues in the CDR3. V was clipped by 3 bases and J by 0 bases; unmatched bases: 1. CDR1 and CDR2 (germline): SGHRS, YFSETQ. Written as DNA, the CDR3 is TGCGCCAGCAGCTGGGGACTAGCGGGCTCCTACAATGAGCAGTTCTTC. Translation gives CASSWGLAGSYNEQFF.

The chain recombines TRBV5-4 with TRBJ1-6, with D unresolved. This CDR3 region has 15 residues. V was trimmed by 1 base and J by 8 bases, leaving 13 bases between them. Germline lookup yields CDR1 SGHNT and CDR2 YYREEE (reference sequence). CDR3 loop: CASSLRAGFYSPLHF. The CDR3 region has the DNA TGTGCCAGCAGCTTGCGGGCGGGGTTTTATTCACCCCTCCACTTT.

The CDR3 DNA is TGTGCCAGCATCGGGGTTGGGGATTACTACAATGAGCAGTTCTTC. Translated: CASIGVGDYYNEQFF. The gene calls are TRBV5-6 and TRBJ2-1, with D maybe TRBD2 (5 bases). This CDR3 comprises 15 residues. The V end was cut by 6 bases, the J end by 3 bases, with 16 bases between. Germline V CDR1 and CDR2: SGHDT, YYEEEE.

J is TRBJ2-3 and V is TRBV6-5; possible D gene TRBD2, 5 bases. This CDR3 comprises 14 residues. V was clipped by 6 bases and J by 3 bases, with 13 bases between them. Germline values: CDR1 MNHEY, CDR2 SVGAGI. This CDR3 is CASRLPGKTDTQYF. CDR3 sequence (DNA): TGTGCCAGCAGGTTACCGGGGAAAACAGATACGCAGTATTTT.

The chain combines TRBV7-2 with TRBJ1-5; D ambiguous. There are 16 residues in the CDR3. The V gene lost 3 bases and the J gene lost 6 bases, with 18 bases spanning the gap. The germline CDR1 and CDR2 sequences are SGHTA and FQGNSA. CDR3 DNA sequence: TGTGCCAGCAGCTTCCGAGCCAGTCCCCGCGGTCAGCCCCAGCATTTT. Translated, it gives CASSFRASPRGQPQHF.

V and J are TRBV19 and TRBJ2-2; TRBD2 is a possible D gene (5 bases). From germline, CDR1 is LNHDA and CDR2 SQIVND (reference sequence). There are 14 residues in the CDR3. V gave up 3 bases and J gave up 3 bases, with 8 bases separating them. This chain's CDR3 is CASSITGYTGELFF. CDR3 in DNA: TGTGCCAGTAGTATTACGGGGTACACCGGGGAGCTGTTTTTT.

There are a few counts of this clone. The chain joins TRBV4-2 to TRBJ1-6; 8 nucleotides align to TRBD1. Germline V gene sequence: CDR1 LGHNA, CDR2 YNFKEQ. The ends lost 2 bases at V and 7 bases at J; junction bases unmatched: 4. The CDR3 has 15 residues. The CDR3 DNA sequence: TGTGCCAGCAGCCAACCGGACAGGGAGAATTCACCCCTCCACTTT. This codes for CASSQPDRENSPLHF.

The chain couples TRBV23-1 to TRBJ2-5; 8 positions agree with TRBD1. TRBV23-1 is annotated as an ORF whose role is uncertain. V was pared by 6 bases and J by 3 bases, with 0 bases of the junction left unmatched. The CDR3 runs 12 residues. This chain's CDR3 is CASRTGEETQYF. CDR3 bases: TGCGCCAGCAGGACAGGGGAAGAGACCCAGTACTTC.

This clone appeared a few times. This chain links TRBV28 with TRBJ2-2; possibly TRBD2 for D (7 bases). The CDR3 contains 18 residues. The germline V gene has CDR1 MDHEN and CDR2 SYDVKM. V lost 3 bases and J lost 3, with 20 bases in between. CDR3: CASSFRGALKLDTGELFF. The CDR3 nucleotides read TGTGCCAGCAGTTTCCGGGGGGCCTTGAAGTTGGACACCGGGGAGCTGTTTTTT.

This clone was seen once. V usage is TRBV19 and J usage is TRBJ2-5; 11 positions agree with TRBD2. From germline, CDR1 is LNHDA and CDR2 SQIVND (reference sequence). V lost 4 bases and J lost 5; bases outside the gene matches: 18. CDR3 length: 19 residues. The CDR3 DNA sequence: TGTGCCAGTAGTAAGGTCAGTTCACCGACTAGCGGGATTTTGGAGACCCAGTACTTC. Its protein product is CASSKVSSPTSGILETQYF.